The entry that follows covers one T cell receptor (beta chain) sequence. V lost 7 bases, J lost 9 bases, and 5 bases stayed unmatched. CDR3 length equals 13 residues. The germline V gene has CDR1 ENHRY and CDR2 SYGVKD. These data belong to a study of T cell changes during pregnancy in multiple sclerosis. Profiling relied on immunoSEQ multiplex PCR, and the TCRdb table lists in-frame clones only, not all of them. The table includes 50,000 to 60,000 clones, approximately 90% detected once. The sequence was obtained from a female donor with multiple sclerosis, enrolled in a pregnancy study. The sample consisted of peripheral blood, taken after pregnancy. The V call is TRBV10-3, the J call TRBJ2-1; 11 nucleotides align to TRBD2. This chain's CDR3 is CAITGTSGGEQFF. CDR3 bases: TGTGCCATCACCGGGACTAGCGGAGGTGAGCAGTTCTTC.